This is a list of T cell receptor beta chains from one sample in a study of blood T cell repertoires in COVID-19. Profiled with immunoSEQ multiplex PCR; TCRdb holds only in-frame clones, not every one. Of about 250,000 clones listed, about 86% are singletons. The sequenced sample was peripheral blood. These receptors came from a person between 65 and 79 years old with COVID-19, enrolled during active disease. CDR3s include the opening cysteine and the closing phenylalanine or tryptophan. A D gene is named only where the DNA matches it firmly. Some rows mark clone size as missing; the rest say once, few, many or name a class of expanded clone.

TRBJ2-1 | TRBV19 | . | TRBD1 | TGTGCCAGTAGTATAGACGTCCCAGGGGGCCTCCTACATCGCTACAATGAGCAGTTCTTC | CASSIDVPGGLLHRYNEQFF
TRBJ1-4 | TRBV9 | few | TRBD1 | TGTGCCAGCAGCGCGAGACAGGGCATGTCTAATGAAAAACTGTTTTTT | CASSARQGMSNEKLFF
TRBJ1-1 | TRBV19 | . | TRBD1 | TGTGCCAGTAGCACTTTACCGGGACAGACGAACACTGAAGCTTTCTTT | CASSTLPGQTNTEAFF
TRBJ2-2 | TRBV6-5 | . | TRBD1 | TGTGCCAGCAGCCCGACAGGGGAAGGGGAGCTGTTTTTT | CASSPTGEGELFF
TRBJ2-7 | TRBV28 | . | . | TGTGCCAGCAGTTTGTCCCAAAACGAGCAGTACTTC | CASSLSQNEQYF
TRBJ2-7 | TRBV5-4 | . | TRBD2 | TGTGCCAGCAGCTTGCCCGGGAGGGGTCCCTACGAGCAGTACTTC | CASSLPGRGPYEQYF
TRBJ1-2 | TRBV28 | . | TRBD1 | TGTGCCAGCAGCTATCCGGGACAGGGTGGTGGCTACACCTTC | CASSYPGQGGGYTF
TRBJ1-1 | TRBV19 | . | TRBD1 | TGTGCCAGTAGTAGGCCCGGGACAGGGGCAGCTGAAGCTTTCTTT | CASSRPGTGAAEAFF
TRBJ1-5 | TRBV6-6 | . | TRBD1 | TGTGCCAGCAGTTACGGGACAGGGAGTAGCAATCAGCCCCAGCATTTT | CASSYGTGSSNQPQHF
TRBJ2-3 | TRBV11-2 | . | TRBD1 | TGTGCCAGCAGCTTCGGACAGGCGCGAGATACGCAGTATTTT | CASSFGQARDTQYF
TRBJ2-1 | TRBV7-3 | few | TRBD2 | TGTGCCAGCAGCGCTAACCCCCCGCCTAGCGGGGAGCAGTTCTTC | CASSANPPPSGEQFF
TRBJ2-2 | TRBV7-2 | . | . | TGTGCCAGCAGCTTAGATCCGGGAGAGGGCACCGGGGAGCTGTTTTTT | CASSLDPGEGTGELFF
TRBJ1-5 | TRBV28 | . | TRBD1 | TGTGCCAGCAGTCCTCTCTTGACAGGGGGCAATCAGCCCCAGCATTTT | CASSPLLTGGNQPQHF
TRBJ2-7 | TRBV7-9 | . | . | TGTGCCAGCAGCTTAGGGGGTGGGGCCCTCGAGCAGTACTTC | CASSLGGGALEQYF
TRBJ1-1 | TRBV7-9 | . | TRBD1 | TGTGCCAGCAGGGACGACAGGGGAACTGAAGCTTTCTTT | CASRDDRGTEAFF
TRBJ1-6 | TRBV7-9 | . | TRBD1 | TGTGCCAGCAGCTCCAGCGAACTCACCAGGGACAGGAGGTCACCCCTCCACTTT | CASSSSELTRDRRSPLHF
TRBJ1-2 | TRBV9 | . | . | TGTGCCAGCAGCGTCGGCGGGCTCGATGGCTACACCTTC | CASSVGGLDGYTF
TRBJ1-2 | TRBV6-5 | . | TRBD1 | TGTGCCAGCAGTTACGAAACCGGGACAGAGGGCTACACCTTC | CASSYETGTEGYTF
TRBJ2-6 | TRBV9 | . | . | TGTGCCAGCAGCGTAGGCGGCTCTGGGGCCAACGTCCTGACTTTC | CASSVGGSGANVLTF
TRBJ2-5 | TRBV21-1 | . | . | TGTGCCAGCCCCCTCGGCTCGCGGACTAGCGGGAGGACCTGCCAAGAGACCCAGTACTTC | CASPLGSRTSGRTCQETQYF
TRBJ2-7 | TRBV27 | . | . | TGTGCCAGCAGAGGAACTCGACAGACTAGCTCCTACGAGCAGTACTTC | CASRGTRQTSSYEQYF
TRBJ1-2 | TRBV19 | . | . | TGTGCCAGTAGTATCGGTCGTGGGGGGTATGGCTACACCTTC | CASSIGRGGYGYTF
TRBJ2-2 | TRBV4-1 | . | . | TGCGCCAGCAGCCAAGACTATAACGCCGGGGAGCTGTTTTTT | CASSQDYNAGELFF
TRBJ2-3 | TRBV5-6 | once | . | TGTGCCAGCAGCCTCACGGAGCTCCCGGCGGCAGATACGCAGTATTTT | CASSLTELPAADTQYF